Following are 24 T cell receptor beta chains from one sample sequenced in a study of blood T cell repertoires in COVID-19. Data came from immunoSEQ multiplex PCR; TCRdb stores just in-frame clones and leaves some out. The sample lists hundreds of thousands of clones, about nine tenths occurring once. The material sequenced was PBMCs or T cells enriched from blood (not recorded which). All receptors come from a woman younger than 35 who had recovered from COVID-19.

V is TRBV30 and J is TRBJ1-3; unclear D gene. Per germline, CDR1 GTSNPN and CDR2 SVGIG (reference sequence). This CDR3 has 13 amino acids. Trimming removed 1 base at V and 5 bases at J, with 9 bases between. The CDR3 sequence: CAWSGKRRNTIYF. Written as DNA, the CDR3 is TGTGCCTGGAGTGGGAAGAGGAGAAACACCATATATTTT.

This clone was counted only a few times. The V and J genes are TRBV4-3 and TRBJ2-3; tentatively, D is TRBD2 (6 bases). Germline V gives CDR1 LGHNA, CDR2 YSLEER. The V end lost 3 bases, the J end lost 0 bases, and 10 bases lay between the germline ends. CDR3 length: 15 amino acids. The CDR3 here is CASSHRRGSTDTQYF. The CDR3 coding sequence is TGCGCCAGCAGCCACCGACGGGGGAGCACAGATACGCAGTATTTT.

This sequence joins TRBV5-4 and TRBJ1-2; the match to TRBD1 covers 7 bases. Germline CDR1 reads SGHNT; CDR2 reads YYREEE (reference sequence). This CDR3 has 14 amino acids. J gave up 2 bases and V 4 bases, and 5 bases lay outside the gene matches. CDR3 sequence reads: CASSAGQVNYGYTF. CDR3 nucleotide sequence: TGTGCCAGCAGCGCAGGACAGGTCAACTATGGCTACACCTTC.

J is TRBJ1-2 and V is TRBV6-5; 7 bases match TRBD1. The germline V gene encodes CDR1 MNHEY and CDR2 SVGAGI. CDR3 length: 13 amino acids. The V and J ends lost 6 bases and 3 bases, in that order; junction bases with no gene match: 4. The CDR3 nucleotides are TGTGCCAGCAGCCGCGGGACAGACTATGGCTACACCTTC. Encoded protein: CASSRGTDYGYTF.

The chain joins TRBV28 to TRBJ1-6, with 7 bases matching TRBD1. CDR3 length equals 16 residues. Germline V CDR1 and CDR2: MDHEN, SYDVKM. Trimming removed 5 bases from V and 7 bases from J; junction bases left unmatched: 11. CDR3 loop: CASSDSTDRPNSPLHF. CDR3 DNA: TGTGCCAGCAGTGATTCGACGGACAGGCCGAATTCACCCCTCCACTTT.

The chain joins TRBV4-2 to TRBJ1-6, with D possibly TRBD1 on 6 matching bases. Germline loops: CDR1 LGHNA, CDR2 YNFKEQ. The CDR3 consists of 16 residues. V was cut by 0 bases and J by 8 bases, with 14 bases left in between. CDR3 coding DNA: TGTGCCAGCAGCCAAGATAGGACGGACAGATATTCACCCCTCCACTTT. This translates into CASSQDRTDRYSPLHF.

The chain employs TRBV7-9 and TRBJ1-4; D is perhaps TRBD1 (5 bases). Per the germline V gene, CDR1 is SEHNR and CDR2 is FQNEAQ (reference sequence). Trimming shortened V by 5 bases and J by 4 bases, and 20 bases separated the two germline ends. The CDR3 covers 17 residues. Written as DNA, the CDR3 is TGTGCCAGCAGCCCCCCCGGAGGCCGGGGGGATAATGAAAAACTGTTTTTT. Translation: CASSPPGGRGDNEKLFF. The variable domain in full, with the rest retrieved from reference TRBV7-9 and TRBJ1-4, is DTGVSQNPRHKITKRGQNVTFRCDPISEHNRLYWYRQTLGQGPEFLTYFQNEAQLEKSRLLSDRFSAERPKGSFSTLEIQRTEQGDSAMYLCASSPPGGRGDNEKLFFGSGTQLSVL.

The chain employs TRBV5-1 and TRBJ2-2; D gene unclear. Germline V gene sequence: CDR1 SGHRS, CDR2 YFSETQ. V dropped 0 bases and J dropped 3 bases, with 9 bases sitting between them. The length of the CDR3 is 15 residues. This CDR3 is CASSLGAGYTGELFF. The DNA for the CDR3 is TGCGCCAGCAGCTTGGGGGCAGGCTACACCGGGGAGCTGTTTTTT.

This clone was recorded a few times. CDR3: CASSLREPYEQYF. The CDR3 nucleotides are TGTGCCAGCAGCTTAAGGGAGCCCTACGAGCAGTACTTC. The chain joins TRBV7-9 to TRBJ2-7; maybe TRBD2 (5 bases). The CDR3 totals 13 residues. V lost 2 bases, J lost 2 bases, and 7 bases lay in between. Germline V CDR1 and CDR2: SEHNR, FQNEAQ (reference sequence).

The chain recombines TRBV10-3 with TRBJ2-3; D remains ambiguous. From germline, CDR1 is ENHRY and CDR2 SYGVKD. Trimming shortened V by 8 bases and J by 2 bases, and 8 bases separated the two germline ends. The CDR3 is made up of 12 amino acids. The chain's CDR3 is CAIGENTDTQYF. The CDR3 DNA reads as TGTGCCATCGGAGAGAACACAGATACGCAGTATTTT.

This sequence joins TRBV2 and TRBJ1-3; TRBD1 matches 8 bases. The CDR3 extends over 15 amino acids. V shed 4 bases and J 1 base; nucleotides not matched to a gene: 3. The germline CDR1 and CDR2 sequences are SNHLY and FYNNEI. The CDR3 region is CASSGQGWSGNTIYF. Here the CDR3 DNA reads TGTGCCAGCAGTGGACAGGGGTGGTCTGGAAACACCATATATTTT.

V and J are TRBV10-3 and TRBJ2-7; D is possibly TRBD2 (6 bases). The CDR3 sequence is 13 residues long. V was pared by 8 bases and J by 6 bases, with 17 bases between. Germline CDR1 and CDR2: ENHRY and SYGVKD. The CDR3 region has the DNA TGTGCCATCGGAGGGACTTCTCCCTCCGAGCAGTACTTC. Translation: CAIGGTSPSEQYF.

This chain uses TRBV18 with TRBJ1-3; D is possibly TRBD1 (5 bases). This CDR3 has 16 residues. V lost 2 bases and J lost 0, with 11 bases in between. Germline V CDR1 and CDR2: KGHSH, LQKENI. CDR3 DNA sequence: TGTGCCAGCTCACCAGGAACAGGAAACTCTGGAAACACCATATATTTT. It is translated as CASSPGTGNSGNTIYF. Filled out from reference TRBV18 and TRBJ1-3, the complete variable domain reads NAGVMQNPRHLVRRRGQEARLRCSPMKGHSHVYWYRQLPEEGLKFMVYLQKENIIDESGMPKERFSAEFPKEGPSILRIQQVVRGDSAAYFCASSPGTGNSGNTIYFGEGSWLTVV.

This sequence joins TRBV24-1 and TRBJ1-5; tentative D call: TRBD1 (5 bases). Germline V gene data show CDR1 as KGHDR and CDR2 as SFDVKD. The CDR3 contains 16 residues. The V end lost 3 bases, the J end lost 1 base, and 12 bases lay between the germline ends. CDR3 in amino acids: CATSDGARSSNQPQHF. The CDR3 DNA sequence: TGTGCCACCAGTGATGGGGCCAGGTCGAGCAATCAGCCCCAGCATTTT.

The rearrangement uses TRBV3-1 (or the pseudogene TRBV3-2) and TRBJ1-2; D possibly corresponds to TRBD1 (5 bases). Germline V gene data show CDR1 as LGHDT and CDR2 as YNNKEL (reference sequence). V was shortened by 0 bases and J by 6 bases, with 11 bases between the two germline ends. CDR3 length equals 14 residues. Here the CDR3 reads CASSQDRVFNGYTF. DNA for the CDR3: TGTGCCAGCAGCCAAGACAGGGTTTTCAATGGCTACACCTTC.

The CDR3 nucleotides are TGCGCCAGCAGCTTTTACTTGGGGGCTGGTGGAAACACCATATATTTT. The encoded protein is CASSFYLGAGGNTIYF. This chain uses TRBV4-3 with TRBJ1-3, with D perhaps TRBD1 (6 bases). Trimming took off 5 bases at V and 3 bases at J, with 17 bases between the two ends. CDR1 is LGHNA and CDR2 is YSLEER in the germline V gene. This CDR3 is built from 16 residues.

J is TRBJ2-1 and V is TRBV20-1, with D perhaps TRBD1 (6 bases). Germline V gene lookup returns CDR1 DFQATT and CDR2 SNEGSKA (reference sequence). The CDR3 covers 12 residues. Between the trimmed V and J ends, which lost 3 bases and 8 bases, there was a span of 11 bases. CDR3 amino acids: CSASTGWDEQFF. The CDR3 DNA is TGCAGTGCTAGTACAGGGTGGGATGAGCAGTTCTTC.

There are a few counts of this clone. J is TRBJ2-7 and V is TRBV27; D gene uncertain. The ends were cut back, 1 base at V and 0 bases at J, with 4 bases in the middle. The CDR3 runs to 13 residues. Germline V gene sequence: CDR1 MNHEY, CDR2 SMNVEV (reference sequence). CDR3 protein: CASSLYNSYEQYF. CDR3 nucleotide sequence: TGTGCCAGCAGTTTATACAACTCCTACGAGCAGTACTTC.

The chain recombines TRBV9 with TRBJ2-7, with 10 bases matching TRBD2. CDR1 is SGDLS and CDR2 is YYNGEE in the germline V gene. This CDR3 is 15 amino acids long. Trimming at V came to 3 bases and at J to 0 bases, leaving 3 bases not matched to a gene. The CDR3 region is CASSASGGHSYEQYF. The CDR3 nucleotides are TGTGCCAGCAGCGCTAGCGGGGGCCACTCCTACGAGCAGTACTTC.

Only one count was recorded for this clone. This chain connects TRBV6-2 or TRBV6-3 to TRBJ2-4; TRBD1 might be the D (6 bases). Trimming removed 4 bases from V and 0 bases from J, with 16 bases in between. The CDR3 spans 17 residues. Germline values: CDR1 MNHEY, CDR2 SVGEGT. CDR3 amino acids: CASSSNRDTLAKNIQYF. The CDR3 region has the DNA TGTGCCAGCAGTTCCAACCGGGACACCCTAGCCAAAAACATTCAGTACTTC.

The rearrangement joins TRBV7-2 to TRBJ1-1; 8 bases are shared with TRBD1. The V gene end was trimmed by 5 bases and the J gene end by 5 bases; junction bases not matched to a gene: 10. The CDR3 loop spans 15 amino acids. Germline V gene data show CDR1 as SGHTA and CDR2 as FQGNSA. The DNA for the CDR3 is TGTGCCAGCAGCGCTCAGGGGGCTTTAAGGACTGAAGCTTTCTTT. It translates to CASSAQGALRTEAFF. The full variable domain, in which reference TRBV7-2 and TRBJ1-1 provide the parts outside the CDR3, is GAGVSQSPSNKVTEKGKDVELRCDPISGHTALYWYRQSLGQGLEFLIYFQGNSAPDKSGLPSDRFSAERTGGSVSTLTIQRTQQEDSAVYLCASSAQGALRTEAFFGQGTRLTVV.

The CDR3 region has the DNA TGTGCCAGCAGCTTATTTAGGGAACAGGTACTGAACACTGAAGCTTTCTTT. It encodes CASSLFREQVLNTEAFF. The chain links TRBV11-2 to TRBJ1-1; a weak D match, TRBD1 (5 bases). Per the germline V gene, CDR1 is SGHAT and CDR2 is FQNNGV. This CDR3 has 17 amino acids. V was shortened by 2 bases and J by 0 bases, with 16 bases between the two germline ends.

The V call is TRBV4-3, the J call TRBJ2-1; 9 bases fit TRBD1. The V and J ends lost 2 bases and 1 base, in that order; junction bases with no gene match: 6. The CDR3 contains 17 residues. Germline CDR1 is LGHNA and CDR2 is YSLEER. The CDR3 region is CASSQYLGQGSYNEQFF. The CDR3 nucleotides read TGCGCCAGCAGCCAATACCTCGGACAGGGGTCCTACAATGAGCAGTTCTTC.

The chain employs TRBV3-1 (or the pseudogene TRBV3-2) and TRBJ1-2; 9 bases are shared with TRBD1. This CDR3 is built from 14 residues. Germline CDR1 reads LGHDT; CDR2 reads YNNKEL (reference sequence). V lost 3 bases and J lost 5; bases outside the gene matches: 4. The CDR3 loop is CASSHGTGRYGYTF. CDR3 bases: TGTGCCAGCAGCCACGGGACAGGGCGGTATGGCTACACCTTC.